A single sample is the source of the 15 T cell receptor beta chains below, sequenced in a study of T cell responses to AZD1222 COVID-19 vaccine. The assay was immunoSEQ multiplex PCR, and TCRdb's table has in-frame clones only and misses some. The table shows around 100,000 clones, with roughly 89% occurring only once. The specimen comprised peripheral blood, sampled on day 0 of AZD1222 vaccination. The receptors come from an adult in good health.

DNA of the CDR3: TGTGCCAGTAGCGCAGGGGATTTGAACACTGAAGCTTTCTTT. This codes for CASSAGDLNTEAFF. The rearrangement joins TRBV19 to TRBJ1-1; a possible D gene is TRBD1 (6 bases). The CDR3 is 14 residues long. The ends were cut back, 6 bases at V and 0 bases at J, with 11 bases in the middle. CDR1 LNHDA and CDR2 SQIVND come from the germline V gene (reference sequence).

This chain uses TRBV27 with TRBJ2-7; TRBD2 agrees at 9 bases. V lost 6 bases to trimming and J lost 3 bases; unmatched junction nucleotides: 6. Germline CDR1 is MNHEY and CDR2 is SMNVEV (reference sequence). The CDR3 runs to 14 residues. The CDR3 is CASSGRGGVYEQYF. DNA for the CDR3: TGTGCCAGCAGCGGGCGGGGGGGCGTCTACGAGCAGTACTTC.

The chain combines TRBV7-2 with TRBJ2-5, with a possible D match to TRBD2 (7 bases). This CDR3 spans 13 amino acids. Germline CDR1 reads SGHTA; CDR2 reads FQGNSA. Trimming removed 3 bases at V and 7 bases at J, with 12 bases between. CDR3 bases: TGTGCCAGCAGCTTCCGGGGGGCGGGGACCCAGTACTTC. Protein: CASSFRGAGTQYF.

This chain uses TRBV5-1 with TRBJ2-7, with TRBD2 matching over 8 bases. Unmatched junction bases numbered 8, after V lost 4 bases and J lost 2 bases. CDR1 SGHRS and CDR2 YFSETQ come from the germline V gene. The CDR3 contains 15 residues. The CDR3 nucleotides read TGCGCCAGCAGCCCTACGGGGGGGCTGACCTACGAGCAGTACTTC. This gives the protein CASSPTGGLTYEQYF.

This chain's CDR3 is CASSLSRQGDGYTF. The DNA of the CDR3 is TGTGCCAGCAGCTTAAGCAGACAGGGCGATGGCTACACCTTC. The chain uses TRBV7-3 and TRBJ1-2, with 7 bases identical to TRBD1. J lost 6 bases, V lost 1 base, and 5 bases had no gene match. The length of the CDR3 is 14 residues. Germline assignment: CDR1 SGHTA and CDR2 FQGTGA. Drawing the rest from reference TRBV7-3 and TRBJ1-2, the complete variable domain is GAGVSQTPSNKVTEKGKYVELRCDPISGHTALYWYRQSLGQGPEFLIYFQGTGAADDSGLPNDRFFAVRPEGSVSTLKIQRTERGDSAVYLCASSLSRQGDGYTFGSGTRLTVV.

This sequence joins TRBV10-3 and TRBJ1-6; TRBD1 matches at 7 bases. Germline CDR1 ENHRY, CDR2 SYGVKD. The length of the CDR3 is 15 residues. J was trimmed by 10 bases and V by 2 bases; bases with no gene match: 8. CDR3 in amino acids: CAISEAAGGRSPLHF. CDR3 in DNA: TGTGCCATCAGTGAGGCAGCAGGGGGGCGGTCACCCCTCCACTTT.

This clone came up once. The chain is built from TRBV7-7 and TRBJ2-5; 12 bases are a match to TRBD2. Germline trimming cut 4 bases from V and 5 bases from J; bases unmatched to any gene: 8. CDR1 and CDR2 from the germline V gene are SSHAT and FNYEAQ (reference sequence). CDR3 length equals 16 residues. CDR3 sequence reads: CASSSSSGGAQETQYF. CDR3 in DNA: TGTGCCAGCAGCTCTTCTAGCGGGGGGGCCCAGGAGACCCAGTACTTC.

The chain is built from TRBV21-1 and TRBJ1-5. TRBV21-1 is described as a pseudogene. The length of the CDR3 is 13 residues. CDR3 residues: CASRWEINQPQHF. The CDR3 DNA follows: TGTGCCAGCAGATGGGAGATCAATCAGCCCCAGCATTTT.

V is TRBV3-1 (or the pseudogene TRBV3-2) and J is TRBJ1-6; TRBD1 is a possible D gene (5 bases). The CDR3 has 17 amino acids. Trimming removed 1 base at V and 10 bases at J, with 20 bases between. The germline gives CDR1 LGHDT, CDR2 YNNKEL (reference sequence). CDR3 nucleotides: TGTGCCAGCAGCCAAGTGGTGGGGCCCAAACACCACTCACCCCTCCACTTT. It encodes CASSQVVGPKHHSPLHF.

The chain recombines TRBV30 with TRBJ2-7, with TRBD2 matching over 10 bases. This CDR3 contains 13 residues. J gave up 2 bases and V 5 bases, and 3 bases lay outside the gene matches. CDR1 and CDR2 from the germline V gene are GTSNPN and SVGIG (reference sequence). This CDR3 reads CAWGTSGTYEQYF. In DNA form, the CDR3 reads TGTGCCTGGGGTACTAGCGGGACCTACGAGCAGTACTTC.

CDR3 sequence (DNA): TGTGCCAGCAGCTCCAGCGGGACAACTGAAGCTTTCTTT. This codes for CASSSSGTTEAFF. This sequence joins TRBV7-6 and TRBJ1-1; perhaps TRBD1 as D (6 bases). Trimming pared 4 bases from V and 5 bases from J, leaving 11 bases between. The CDR3 is made up of 13 amino acids. Germline V gene lookup returns CDR1 SGHVS and CDR2 FNYEAQ.

Note on this clone: This sample includes further DNA sequences coding for the same CDR3. V usage is TRBV18 and J usage is TRBJ1-6; 7 bases agree with TRBD1. Trimming cost V 2 bases and J 11 bases; bases outside gene matches: 9. Germline CDR1 reads KGHSH; CDR2 reads LQKENI. The CDR3 has 15 residues. CDR3 sequence (DNA): TGTGCCAGCTCACCAGGGACAGCCCGGGGGACACCCCTCCACTTT. Protein product: CASSPGTARGTPLHF.

The chain has TRBV11-3 and TRBJ1-1, with TRBD1 identical over 7 bases. There are 15 residues in the CDR3. Trimming took 5 bases from V and 5 from J; bases not matched to a gene: 11. From germline, CDR1 is SGHNT and CDR2 YENEEA. The CDR3 region has the DNA TGTGCCAGCAGCCCTTCTTCAAGGGGGCGAACTGAAGCTTTCTTT. This codes for CASSPSSRGRTEAFF.

This chain links TRBV27 with TRBJ2-2, with D possibly being TRBD1 (5 bases). Germline CDR1 is MNHEY and CDR2 is SMNVEV (reference sequence). V gave up 2 bases and J gave up 7 bases, with 8 bases separating them. The length of the CDR3 is 13 residues. Written as DNA, the CDR3 is TGTGCCAGCAGTTTACGGCAGGGCGGGGAGCTGTTTTTT. Encoded protein: CASSLRQGGELFF.

The chain couples TRBV3-1 (or the pseudogene TRBV3-2) to TRBJ1-5; tentative D call: TRBD1 (6 bases). The CDR3 is 14 amino acids. Germline CDR1 LGHDT, CDR2 YNNKEL (reference sequence). Trimming removed 4 bases from V and 3 bases from J, with 10 bases in between. The CDR3 sequence is CASSPRQDNQPQHF. The CDR3 DNA sequence: TGTGCCAGCAGCCCACGACAGGACAATCAGCCCCAGCATTTT.